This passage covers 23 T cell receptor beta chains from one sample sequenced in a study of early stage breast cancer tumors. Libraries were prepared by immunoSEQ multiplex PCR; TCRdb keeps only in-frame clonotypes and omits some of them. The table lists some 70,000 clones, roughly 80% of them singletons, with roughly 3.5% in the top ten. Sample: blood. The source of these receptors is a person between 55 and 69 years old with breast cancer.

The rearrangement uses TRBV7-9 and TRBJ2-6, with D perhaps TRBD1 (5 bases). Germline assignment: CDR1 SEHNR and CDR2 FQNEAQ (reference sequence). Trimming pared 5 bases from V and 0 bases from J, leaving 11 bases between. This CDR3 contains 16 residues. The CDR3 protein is CASSRLGRSGANVLTF. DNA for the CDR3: TGTGCCAGCAGCAGACTGGGGCGCTCTGGGGCCAACGTCCTGACTTTC.

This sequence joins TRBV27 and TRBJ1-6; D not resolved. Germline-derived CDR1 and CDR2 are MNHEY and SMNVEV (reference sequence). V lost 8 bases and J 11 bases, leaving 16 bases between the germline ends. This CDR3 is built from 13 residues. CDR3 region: CASGTAWRPPLHF. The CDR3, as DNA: TGTGCCAGCGGAACAGCGTGGCGCCCACCCCTCCACTTT.

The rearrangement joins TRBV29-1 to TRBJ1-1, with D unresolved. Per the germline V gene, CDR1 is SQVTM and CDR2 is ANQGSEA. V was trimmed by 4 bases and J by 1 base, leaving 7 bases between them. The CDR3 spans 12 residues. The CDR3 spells CSVAPGNTEAFF. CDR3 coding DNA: TGCAGCGTTGCCCCCGGGAACACTGAAGCTTTCTTT.

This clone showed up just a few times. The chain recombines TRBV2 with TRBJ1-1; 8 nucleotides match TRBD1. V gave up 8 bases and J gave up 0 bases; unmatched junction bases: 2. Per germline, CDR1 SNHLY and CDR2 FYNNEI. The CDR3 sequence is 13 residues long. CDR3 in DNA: TGTGCCAGCGGACAGGGCCTGAACACTGAAGCTTTCTTT. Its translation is CASGQGLNTEAFF. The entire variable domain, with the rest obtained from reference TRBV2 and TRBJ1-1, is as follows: EPEVTQTPSHQVTQMGQEVILRCVPISNHLYFYWYRQILGQKVEFLVSFYNNEISEKSEIFDDQFSVERPDGSNFTLKIRSTKLEDSAMYFCASGQGLNTEAFFGQGTRLTVV.

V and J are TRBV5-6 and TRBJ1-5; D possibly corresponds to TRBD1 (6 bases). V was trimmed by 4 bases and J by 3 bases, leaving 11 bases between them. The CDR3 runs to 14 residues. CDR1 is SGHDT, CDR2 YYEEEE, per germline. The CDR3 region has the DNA TGTGCCAGCAGCAAGGACAGAAACAATCAGCCCCAGCATTTT. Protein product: CASSKDRNNQPQHF.

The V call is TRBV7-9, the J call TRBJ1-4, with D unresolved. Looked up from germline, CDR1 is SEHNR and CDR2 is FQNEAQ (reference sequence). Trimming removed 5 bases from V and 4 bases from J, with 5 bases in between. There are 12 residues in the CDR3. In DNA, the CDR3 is TGTGCCAGCAGCCGGAATAATGAAAAACTGTTTTTT. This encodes CASSRNNEKLFF.

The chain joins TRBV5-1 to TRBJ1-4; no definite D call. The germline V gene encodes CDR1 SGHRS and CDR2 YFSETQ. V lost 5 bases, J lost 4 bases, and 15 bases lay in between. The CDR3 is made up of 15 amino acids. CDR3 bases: TGCGCCAGCAGTCCGGCCCCCGGTCGTAATGAAAAACTGTTTTTT. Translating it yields CASSPAPGRNEKLFF.

The CDR3 DNA is TGTGCCAGCAGTCAAACTAGAGCAGGCAATGAGCAGTTCTTC. Translated, it gives CASSQTRAGNEQFF. This chain links TRBV7-8 with TRBJ2-1; a weak D match, TRBD2 (5 bases). CDR1 is SGHVS and CDR2 is FQNEAQ in the germline V gene. The CDR3 has 14 amino acids. V was pared by 6 bases and J by 6 bases, with 15 bases between.

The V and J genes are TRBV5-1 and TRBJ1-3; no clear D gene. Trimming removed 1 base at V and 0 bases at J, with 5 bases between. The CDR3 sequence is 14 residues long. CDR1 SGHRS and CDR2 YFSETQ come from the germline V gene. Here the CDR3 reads CASSLSTSGNTIYF. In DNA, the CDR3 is TGCGCCAGCAGCTTGTCCACCTCTGGAAACACCATATATTTT.

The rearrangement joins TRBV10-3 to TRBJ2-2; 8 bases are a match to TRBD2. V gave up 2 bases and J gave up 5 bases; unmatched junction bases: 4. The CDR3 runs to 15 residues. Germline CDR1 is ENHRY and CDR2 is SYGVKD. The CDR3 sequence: CAISEGAGGTGELFF. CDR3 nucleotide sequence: TGTGCCATCAGTGAGGGGGCGGGAGGAACCGGGGAGCTGTTTTTT.

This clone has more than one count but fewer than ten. The CDR3 DNA follows: TGTGCCAGCAGCTTGGGAGGGACCTACGAGCAGTACTTC. This translates into CASSLGGTYEQYF. The chain uses TRBV7-3 and TRBJ2-7, with TRBD2 matching over 7 bases. V dropped 3 bases and J dropped 2; count of bases not matched to a gene: 1. CDR3 length: 13 amino acids. From germline, CDR1 is SGHTA and CDR2 FQGTGA.

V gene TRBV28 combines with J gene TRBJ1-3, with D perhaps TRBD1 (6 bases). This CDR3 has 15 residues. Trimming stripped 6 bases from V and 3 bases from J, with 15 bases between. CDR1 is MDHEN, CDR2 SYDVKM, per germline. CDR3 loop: CASSSGQINGNTIYF. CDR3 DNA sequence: TGTGCCAGCAGCTCCGGACAGATTAATGGAAACACCATATATTTT.

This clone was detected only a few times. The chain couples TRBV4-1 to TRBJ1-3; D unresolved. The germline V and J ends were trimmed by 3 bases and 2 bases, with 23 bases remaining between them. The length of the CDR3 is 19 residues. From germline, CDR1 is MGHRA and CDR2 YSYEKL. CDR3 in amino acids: CASSQNPRTEASAGNTIYF. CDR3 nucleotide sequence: TGCGCCAGCAGCCAGAATCCTCGGACCGAAGCGAGCGCTGGAAACACCATATATTTT.

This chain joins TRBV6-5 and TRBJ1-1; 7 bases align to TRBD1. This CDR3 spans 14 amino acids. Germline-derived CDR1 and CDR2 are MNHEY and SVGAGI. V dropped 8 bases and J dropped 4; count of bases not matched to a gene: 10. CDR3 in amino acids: CASSTGSGVTEAFF. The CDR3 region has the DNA TGTGCCAGCTCGACAGGGTCCGGGGTCACTGAAGCTTTCTTT.

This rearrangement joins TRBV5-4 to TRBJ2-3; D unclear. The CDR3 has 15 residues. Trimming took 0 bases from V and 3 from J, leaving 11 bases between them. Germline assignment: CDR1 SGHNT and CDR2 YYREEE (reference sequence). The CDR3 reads CASSLGGSQTDTQYF. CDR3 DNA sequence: TGTGCCAGCAGCTTGGGAGGTTCTCAGACAGATACGCAGTATTTT.

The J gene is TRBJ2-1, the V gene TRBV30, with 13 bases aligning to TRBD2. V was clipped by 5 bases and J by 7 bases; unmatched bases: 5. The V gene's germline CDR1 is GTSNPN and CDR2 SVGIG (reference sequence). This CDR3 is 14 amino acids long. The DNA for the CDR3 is TGTGCCTGGCTACTAGCGGGGGGGCTTAATGAGCAGTTCTTC. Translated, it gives CAWLLAGGLNEQFF.

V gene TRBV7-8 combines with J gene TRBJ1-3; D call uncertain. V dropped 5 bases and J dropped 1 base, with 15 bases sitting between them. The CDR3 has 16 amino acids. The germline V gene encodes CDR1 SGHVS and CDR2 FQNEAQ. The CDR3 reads CASSAIRSGSGNTIYF. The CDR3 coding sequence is TGTGCCAGCAGCGCCATTAGGTCGGGGTCTGGAAACACCATATATTTT.

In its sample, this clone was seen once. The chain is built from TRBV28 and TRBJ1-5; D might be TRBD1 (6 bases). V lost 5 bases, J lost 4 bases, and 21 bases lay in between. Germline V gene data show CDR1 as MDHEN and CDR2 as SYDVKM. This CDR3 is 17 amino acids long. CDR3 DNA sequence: TGTGCCAGCAGTCTCTCGACAGGAATGGGCCTAAATCAGCCCCAGCATTTT. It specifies CASSLSTGMGLNQPQHF.

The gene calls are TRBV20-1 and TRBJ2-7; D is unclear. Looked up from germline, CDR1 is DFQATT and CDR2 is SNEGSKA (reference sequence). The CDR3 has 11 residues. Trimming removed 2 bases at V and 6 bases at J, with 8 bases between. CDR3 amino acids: CSARFSTEQYF. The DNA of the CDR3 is TGCAGTGCTAGATTTTCTACCGAGCAGTACTTC.

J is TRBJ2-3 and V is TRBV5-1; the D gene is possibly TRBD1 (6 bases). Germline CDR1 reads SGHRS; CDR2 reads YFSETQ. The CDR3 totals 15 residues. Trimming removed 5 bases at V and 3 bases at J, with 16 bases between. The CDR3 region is CASSSSTQGTDTQYF. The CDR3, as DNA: TGCGCCAGCAGTAGCAGCACACAGGGAACAGATACGCAGTATTTT.

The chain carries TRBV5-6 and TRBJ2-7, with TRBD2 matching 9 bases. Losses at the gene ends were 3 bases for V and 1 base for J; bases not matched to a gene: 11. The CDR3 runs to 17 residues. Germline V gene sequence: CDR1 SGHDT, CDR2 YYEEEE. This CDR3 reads CASSSRGTSLGSYEQYF. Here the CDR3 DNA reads TGTGCCAGCAGCTCACGGGGGACTAGCCTAGGGTCCTACGAGCAGTACTTC. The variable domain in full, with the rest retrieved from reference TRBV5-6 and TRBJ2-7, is DAGVTQSPTHLIKTRGQQVTLRCSPKSGHDTVSWYQQALGQGPQFIFQYYEEEERQRGNFPDRFSGHQFPNYSSELNVNALLLGDSALYLCASSSRGTSLGSYEQYFGPGTRLTVT.

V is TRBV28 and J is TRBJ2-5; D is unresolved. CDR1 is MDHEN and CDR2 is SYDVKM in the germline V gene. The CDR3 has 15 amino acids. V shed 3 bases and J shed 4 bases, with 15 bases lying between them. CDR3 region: CASSLLGSGRETQYF. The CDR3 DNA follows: TGTGCCAGCAGTTTGTTAGGGTCGGGTCGAGAGACCCAGTACTTC.

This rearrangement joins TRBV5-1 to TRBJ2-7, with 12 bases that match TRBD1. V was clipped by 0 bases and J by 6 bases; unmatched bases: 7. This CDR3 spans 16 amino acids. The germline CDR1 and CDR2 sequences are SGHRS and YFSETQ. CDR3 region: CASSLAVGTGGGEQYF. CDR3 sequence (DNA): TGCGCCAGCAGCTTGGCCGTGGGGACAGGGGGCGGCGAGCAGTACTTC.